The rows below give T cell receptor beta chains drawn from one sample of a study of shared clonotypes between healthy human individuals. Clones were sequenced by immunoSEQ multiplex PCR, and TCRdb holds only the in-frame ones, with some missing. The data hold around 1,900,000 clones, with approximately 92% observed a single time. Sequenced input: naive CD8+ T cells from PBMCs. Receptors were obtained from a man younger than 35 in good health. Some clones in this sample may be carry-over from other donors' samples. CDR3s include the opening cysteine and the closing phenylalanine or tryptophan. A D gene is named only where the DNA matches it firmly. Not all rows give a size; the values are once, few, many and, for expanded clones, a class.

15 | - | TRBJ1-2 | - | TRBV5-1 | CASSLEFSLNYGYTF | TGCGCCAGCAGCTTGGAATTTAGTTTAAACTATGGCTACACCTTC
14 | - | TRBJ1-4 | - | TRBV27 | CASSRVATNEKLFF | TGTGCCAGCAGTCGGGTTGCAACTAATGAAAAACTGTTTTTT
14 | - | TRBJ1-2 | - | TRBV5-8 | CASSLRRQPYGYTF | TGTGCCAGCAGCTTGAGACGGCAGCCCTATGGCTACACCTTC
16 | - | TRBJ2-2 | - | TRBV27 | CASSFLAGANTGELFF | TGTGCCAGCAGTTTTCTCGCAGGGGCGAACACCGGGGAGCTGTTTTTT
17 | TRBD2 | TRBJ2-7 | - | TRBV11-2 | CASSLSGTSGPAYEQYF | TGTGCCAGCAGCTTAAGCGGGACTAGCGGACCCGCCTACGAGCAGTACTTC
15 | TRBD2 | TRBJ2-7 | - | TRBV7-6 | CASSLASGNTYEQYF | TGTGCCAGCAGCTTAGCTAGCGGGAATACCTACGAGCAGTACTTC
16 | TRBD2 | TRBJ2-2 | - | TRBV2 | CASSEPGGPGTGELFF | TGTGCCAGCAGTGAACCGGGGGGGCCGGGCACCGGGGAGCTGTTTTTT
16 | TRBD1 | TRBJ2-7 | - | TRBV4-3 | CASSQESRQGVDEQYF | TGCGCCAGCAGCCAAGAATCGAGACAGGGGGTCGACGAGCAGTACTTC
12 | - | TRBJ2-7 | - | TRBV27 | CASSRGFNEQYF | TGTGCCAGCTCTAGGGGATTCAACGAGCAGTACTTC
14 | - | TRBJ2-7 | - | TRBV15 | CATSPPSDSYEQYF | TGTGCCACCAGCCCACCCTCGGACAGCTACGAGCAGTACTTC
16 | TRBD2 | TRBJ2-7 | - | TRBV5-5 | CASSPNGLAGVYEQYF | TGTGCCAGCAGCCCCAATGGACTAGCGGGAGTTTACGAGCAGTACTTC
15 | - | TRBJ2-1 | - | TRBV9 | CASSVANSAYNEQFF | TGTGCCAGCAGCGTAGCTAACTCCGCCTACAATGAGCAGTTCTTC
16 | - | TRBJ2-7 | - | TRBV6-1 | CASSEEDRELTYEQYF | TGTGCCAGCAGTGAAGAGGACAGAGAACTAACCTACGAGCAGTACTTC
15 | - | TRBJ1-4 | - | TRBV15 | CATSWGVATNEKLFF | TGTGCCACCAGCTGGGGGGTTGCAACTAATGAAAAACTGTTTTTT
14 | - | TRBJ1-2 | once | TRBV15 | CATSRDTGIYGYTF | TGTGCCACCAGCAGAGATACAGGGATCTATGGCTACACCTTC
15 | - | TRBJ1-2 | - | TRBV5-6 | CASSLGTRVLYGYTF | TGTGCCAGCAGCCTCGGGACGAGGGTTCTCTATGGCTACACCTTC
15 | - | TRBJ2-3 | - | TRBV27 | CASSPTFRGTDTQYF | TGTGCCAGCAGTCCTACTTTTCGCGGCACAGATACGCAGTATTTT
18 | - | TRBJ2-1 | - | TRBV11-2 | CASSLDPLARPPYNEQFF | TGTGCCAGCAGCTTAGATCCCCTAGCGCGCCCTCCTTACAATGAGCAGTTCTTC
14 | - | TRBJ2-3 | - | TRBV13 | CASSPRRGADTQYF | TGTGCCAGCAGCCCCCGAAGAGGGGCAGATACGCAGTATTTT
13 | TRBD1 | TRBJ1-1 | - | TRBV27 | CASLDRGNTEAFF | TGTGCCAGCTTAGACAGGGGGAACACTGAAGCTTTCTTT
15 | - | TRBJ1-5 | - | TRBV9 | CASSVGATINQPQHF | TGTGCCAGCAGCGTAGGGGCCACGATCAATCAGCCCCAGCATTTT
14 | - | TRBJ2-7 | - | TRBV27 | CASSLSLGWGRQYF | TGTGCCAGCAGTTTATCCCTTGGCTGGGGACGGCAGTACTTC
14 | TRBD1 | TRBJ2-1 | - | TRBV9 | CASSFKTGSNEQFF | TGTGCCAGCAGCTTTAAGACAGGGAGCAATGAGCAGTTCTTC
16 | TRBD1 | TRBJ1-5 | few | TRBV19 | CASSSRQGASNQPQHF | TGTGCCAGTAGTTCTCGACAGGGGGCGAGCAATCAGCCCCAGCATTTT
14 | TRBD1 | TRBJ2-7 | once | TRBV28 | CASSFTGGAGEQYF | TGTGCCAGCAGCTTTACAGGGGGCGCCGGGGAGCAGTACTTC
12 | - | TRBJ2-5 | - | TRBV15 | CATGTLGETQYF | TGTGCCACCGGTACTTTAGGGGAGACCCAGTACTTC
16 | - | TRBJ2-2 | - | TRBV4-1 | CASSHPGTGNTGELFF | TGCGCCAGCAGCCATCCCGGGACGGGGAACACCGGGGAGCTGTTTTTT
11 | - | TRBJ1-2 | - | TRBV2 | CASQDSYGYTF | TGTGCCAGCCAGGACAGCTATGGCTACACCTTC
14 | - | TRBJ1-4 | - | TRBV27 | CASTTGGGNEKLFF | TGTGCCAGCACGACGGGAGGCGGTAATGAAAAACTGTTTTTT
14 | - | TRBJ1-1 | - | TRBV7-8 | CASSPQDGYTEAFF | TGTGCCAGCAGCCCCCAAGATGGGTACACTGAAGCTTTCTTT
15 | - | TRBJ2-1 | - | TRBV28 | CASSLSRWPYNEQFF | TGTGCCAGCAGTTTAAGTAGGTGGCCCTACAATGAGCAGTTCTTC
15 | TRBD1 | TRBJ1-5 | - | TRBV6-5 | CASSRDRGVNQPQHF | TGTGCCAGCAGCCGGGACAGGGGGGTAAATCAGCCCCAGCATTTT
13 | - | TRBJ1-5 | - | TRBV6-5 | CAIVDRTGQPQHF | TGTGCCATCGTTGACAGGACTGGGCAGCCCCAGCATTTT
15 | - | TRBJ2-2 | - | TRBV28 | CASSLGSDNTGELFF | TGTGCCAGCAGTTTAGGTTCGGACAACACCGGGGAGCTGTTTTTT
16 | TRBD1 | TRBJ1-2 | - | TRBV4-1 | CASSHGTAGERYGYTF | TGCGCCAGCAGCCACGGGACAGCCGGCGAGCGCTATGGCTACACCTTC
14 | - | TRBJ2-7 | - | TRBV11-2 | CASSSEAGVYEQYF | TGTGCCAGCAGCTCTGAGGCCGGAGTCTACGAGCAGTACTTC
16 | - | TRBJ2-1 | - | TRBV6-1 | CASSEIADSQYNEQFF | TGTGCCAGCAGTGAAATAGCCGACAGTCAGTACAATGAGCAGTTCTTC
17 | - | TRBJ2-2 | - | TRBV27 | CASSFLLGRKNTGELFF | TGTGCCAGCAGTTTTTTGCTGGGACGGAAGAACACCGGGGAGCTGTTTTTT
17 | TRBD1 | TRBJ1-2 | - | TRBV25-1 | CASSVPRKGQEGYGYTF | TGTGCCAGCAGTGTTCCTAGGAAAGGACAGGAAGGCTATGGCTACACCTTC
17 | - | TRBJ1-5 | once | TRBV28 | CASSPRGGSGVRQPQHF | TGTGCCAGCAGTCCTAGGGGGGGCAGCGGGGTGCGCCAGCCCCAGCATTTT
16 | - | TRBJ2-7 | - | TRBV2 | CASSELSAGPNYEQYF | TGTGCCAGCAGTGAACTGTCCGCCGGGCCTAACTACGAGCAGTACTTC
16 | - | TRBJ1-6 | - | TRBV28 | CASSLQFGTYNSPLHF | TGTGCCAGCAGTTTACAGTTCGGCACGTATAATTCACCCCTCCACTTT
13 | - | TRBJ2-1 | - | TRBV7-9 | CASSRADYNEQFF | TGTGCCAGCAGTCGAGCGGATTACAATGAGCAGTTCTTC
11 | - | TRBJ2-7 | - | TRBV11-2 | CASSSGYEQYF | TGTGCCAGCAGCTCCGGATACGAGCAGTACTTC
18 | - | TRBJ1-1 | - | TRBV5-6 | CASSLGDRGNLMNTEAFF | TGTGCCAGCAGCTTGGGGGATAGGGGCAACCTCATGAACACTGAAGCTTTCTTT
16 | - | TRBJ2-5 | - | TRBV9 | CASSPRRGGGEETQYF | TGTGCCAGCAGCCCCCGTAGGGGCGGAGGAGAAGAGACCCAGTACTTC